This T cell receptor (beta chain) was captured in a study of cytomegalovirus exposure and HLA in healthy donors. In the study overall: Earlier work reported 117 million unique TCR beta sequences from 180 million or so T cells. In an early release, HLA-typed donors contributed tens of millions of unique TCR sequences.

At sampling all donors were nominally healthy, likely with unrecorded immune exposures. Use of 60 Vbeta and 13 Jbeta primers characterized the PCR. Data came from immunoSEQ multiplex PCR; TCRdb stores just in-frame clones and leaves some out. The sample consists of some 170,000 clones, roughly 80% of them appearing once. The CDR3 extends over 14 amino acids. V was shortened by 2 bases and J by 4 bases, with 11 bases between the two germline ends. From germline, CDR1 is SNHLY and CDR2 FYNNEI. This TCR derives from a woman aged 25-40 years in good health and CMV-seropositive. Sequencing was done on a sample of PBMCs. V gene TRBV2 combines with J gene TRBJ2-5; no clear D gene. CDR3 DNA sequence: TGTGCCAGCAGTGAATACGACATCGGAGAGACCCAGTACTTC. Translation: CASSEYDIGETQYF.